The clone carrying this T cell receptor (beta chain) was observed a handful of times. The data were obtained in a study of blood T cell repertoires in COVID-19. At the level of the study: PBMCs, B-cell-depleted T cells, or T cells provided the cDNA or gDNA that made up the material.

All enrollees were about 18 to 95 years old and from 24 US areas. V lost 4 bases, J lost 4 bases, and 9 bases stayed unmatched. The CDR3 sequence is 15 residues long. CDR1 is LGHDT and CDR2 is YNNKEL in the germline V gene (reference sequence). In the study's own analysis: Reference gene primer amplification gave estimated nucleated cell counts. The data were produced by immunoSEQ multiplex PCR, yet TCRdb's version contains in-frame clones alone and is incomplete. V and J calls and clone size follow that table, whereas D and trimming were derived from the DNA. The repertoire holds some 170,000 clones, approximately 82% seen once, with 17% in the top ten.

Sequencing input: PBMCs or T cells enriched from blood (not recorded which). The chain has TRBV3-1 (or the pseudogene TRBV3-2) and TRBJ1-2; TRBD1 matches at 7 bases. The sequence came from a woman aged 45 to 65 who had recovered from COVID-19. CDR3 region: CASSPRGARAYGYTF. The CDR3 DNA follows: TGTGCCAGCAGCCCCAGGGGGGCCAGGGCCTATGGCTACACCTTC.